Listed here is a single T cell receptor (beta chain). Its antigen target is currently unknown. No much larger clone is present one base from it, and per-base qualities are unavailable. This sample is drawn from a study of shared clonotypes between healthy human individuals (dated by TCRdb to the early 2020s). Looking at the study overall: A couple of women and a few men aged 18 to 49 years were included in the cohort. Each donor's leukapheresis produced roughly between roughly 0.9 and 9 billion PBMCs. For each donor, CD4 naive and CD4 memory were each run on three plates, CD8 naive on two plates, and CD8 memory on one plate. The study deeply sequenced blood TCR repertoires of several healthy adults to estimate repertoire size and the extent of clonotype sharing between individuals. Different laboratories and diverse techniques were used to prepare libraries and sequence TCR repertoires, to increase sequencing depth and limit assay-specific biases.

Using the deep immunoSEQ assay, TCR CDR3 regions were amplified from genomic DNA by multiplex PCR. Genomic DNA extracted from each cell subset was distributed evenly over all wells of several immunoSEQ 96-well plates, and each plate served as one replicate. Each replicate PCR for sorted subsets received roughly 0.2 ug genomic DNA, equal to roughly 29,000 T cell genomes. The purified libraries were quantified using a Qubit 3.0 fluorometer, sized with a Bioanalyzer 2100, and then quantified again using the KAPA Library Quantification kit. Each immunoSEQ 96-well plate was sequenced on its own single-read 150-cycle Illumina NextSeq 550 flow cell. For the original study's pipeline: Because the immunoSEQ output included only junctional sequences and no quality scores, the filtering could not be the same as the filtering used for full-length reads. Sequences were annotated with PyIR, a Python wrapper for IgBLAST v1.9, and V/J genes and CDR3 were assigned using IMGT germline references. Any read was removed if the V/J assignment was weak (E-value above 1e-6), the CDR3 was missing, or the read contained stop codons, out-of-frame junctions, or ambiguous translated residues. V3J clonotypes were defined as sequences sharing an identical inferred V gene, J gene, and CDR3 amino acid sequence. Percentage overlap between repertoires was computed as shared unique clonotypes divided by the size of the smaller repertoire. Repertoire richness was assessed with RTK rarefaction, the Chao1 estimator, and Recon v2.1 estimates of unobserved clonotypes. Generation probabilities for all TCRbeta clonotypes obtained by the gDNA method from a handful of donors were computed using OLGA. In TCRdb, the immuneACCESS table is reduced to in-frame sequences with V and J assigned. These tables do not hold every clone; where another copy was compared, an unresolved V gene accounts for under half, and the others remain unexplained. V and J calls and clone size follow that table, whereas D and trimming were derived from the DNA. This sample comprises about 1.5 million clones, roughly 96% of them detected only once. The ten largest clones represent 1.2% of the sample.

The CDR3 contains 11 residues, cysteine and phenylalanine counted. The CDR3 DNA has 33 bases and is translated from base 1. V drops 3 bases and J drops 8 bases, leaving 8 bases in between. The germline V gene (reference sequence) yields SGHNT for CDR1 and YYREEE for CDR2. Overall study results and their limits: Sampling was restricted to blood, and TCR repertoires in tissue are likely to differ from TCR repertoires in blood. Incomplete sequencing was indicated by rarefaction of sorted-subset datasets, despite the large sequencing depth. Based on pairwise subsampling, the degree of clonotype sharing among donors was expected to be affected by sequencing depth. Because the study included only a small number of donors, the genetic and exposure-history diversity represented was limited. Sharing across a few donors was observed for roughly 5.4% of naive CD4, less than 4% of naive CD8, over 2% of memory CD4, and roughly 0.4% of memory CD8 clonotypes. Naive subsets generally had larger estimated clonotype richness than memory subsets did. Higher generation probabilities were observed for clonotypes shared by all four sorted-subset donors than for non-shared clonotypes.

Healthy HIV-negative adults with no recently reported acute infections or vaccinations were included as donors. Every donor was a Caucasian adult living in Nashville, Tennessee, USA. CD4+ T cells were enriched by magnetic negative selection; naive cells were then positively selected on CD45RA, and the negative fraction formed the memory subset. Blood was collected by leukapheresis, and PBMCs were isolated by Ficoll-Histopaque density gradient centrifugation and then cryopreserved in liquid nitrogen vapor phase. Analytical flow cytometry was used to check the purity and quantity of every magnetically sorted T cell population. From each sorted fraction, genomic DNA was isolated and quantified by UV absorbance on a Nanodrop 2000c.

The TCR comes from a man aged 25-40 years in good health. The chain uses TRBV5-4 and TRBJ1-2, with no confidently assigned D gene. Sequencing input: naive CD4+ T cells sorted from blood. This specimen's cell subset or site label, interpreted: CD45RA+ positively selected. The CDR3 region: CASSSGGGYTF. The DNA sequence is as follows: TGTGCCAGCAGCTCCGGAGGGGGCTACACCTTC.